One and the same sample provided the 15 T cell receptor beta chains below, sequenced in a study of OX40 agonist ivuxolimab in advanced cancers. Sequencing was performed with immunoSEQ multiplex PCR; in TCRdb, only in-frame clones are kept and a portion is missing. The top ten hold 0.65% to 0.85% of the sample, which has fewer than 95,000 clones, 91% seen once. Sequencing used CD4+ or CD8+ T cells sorted from blood, obtained in a trial of the OX40 agonist ivuxolimab. These receptors originate from an adult with an advanced solid tumor such as melanoma, head and neck, liver or kidney cancer.

This clone was seen just once. The chain uses TRBV14 and TRBJ2-2; no clear D gene. This CDR3 is built from 13 residues. CDR1 is SGHDN, CDR2 FVKESK, per germline. Trimming shortened V by 0 bases and J by 5 bases, and 4 bases separated the two germline ends. The CDR3 is CASSQDLTGELFF. The DNA for the CDR3 is TGTGCCAGCAGCCAAGATCTGACCGGGGAGCTGTTTTTT.

This sequence joins TRBV5-1 and TRBJ2-2, with 8 bases lining up with TRBD1. CDR1 SGHRS and CDR2 YFSETQ come from the germline V gene. This CDR3 is 14 amino acids long. V dropped 4 bases and J dropped 5; count of bases not matched to a gene: 4. CDR3 loop: CASSIGQGTGELFF. The CDR3 nucleotides are TGCGCCAGCAGCATAGGACAGGGTACCGGGGAGCTGTTTTTT.

The V gene is TRBV13, the J gene TRBJ2-3; 16 nucleotides agree with TRBD2. Per germline, CDR1 PRHDT and CDR2 FYEKMQ (reference sequence). The V and J ends lost 4 bases and 4 bases, in that order; junction bases with no gene match: 8. This CDR3 comprises 18 residues. CDR3 sequence reads: CASSSAGLAGGLADTQYF. CDR3 nucleotides: TGTGCCAGCAGCTCGGCGGGACTAGCGGGAGGGCTGGCAGATACGCAGTATTTT.

The chain is built from TRBV27 and TRBJ2-5, with D possibly matching TRBD1 (5 bases). The CDR3 has 14 residues. Germline V gives CDR1 MNHEY, CDR2 SMNVEV (reference sequence). Trimming pared 4 bases from V and 4 bases from J, leaving 13 bases between. CDR3 loop: CASSSLGRGETQYF. The DNA for the CDR3 is TGTGCCAGCAGTTCCCTAGGAAGGGGAGAGACCCAGTACTTC.

The gene calls are TRBV18 and TRBJ2-3; 8 nucleotides match TRBD2. The junction had 9 bases not matched to a gene; V was cut back by 3 bases and J by 4 bases. CDR1 and CDR2 (germline): KGHSH, LQKENI. The CDR3 is 16 residues long. The CDR3: CASSPTSGGRSDTQYF. DNA of the CDR3: TGTGCCAGCTCACCGACATCGGGCGGGAGGTCAGATACGCAGTATTTT.

This chain joins TRBV5-6 and TRBJ2-2; D unresolved. Germline V gene data show CDR1 as SGHDT and CDR2 as YYEEEE. V gave up 1 base and J gave up 2 bases, with 6 bases separating them. There are 14 residues in the CDR3. The DNA for the CDR3 is TGTGCCAGCAGCTTGAGGCGAAACACCGGGGAGCTGTTTTTT. Translated: CASSLRRNTGELFF.

The chain is built from TRBV2 and TRBJ2-6; D is unresolved. V was clipped by 2 bases and J by 0 bases, with 17 bases between them. In germline, CDR1 is SNHLY, CDR2 FYNNEI. The CDR3 runs 19 residues. The CDR3 nucleotides read TGTGCCAGCAGTGAATTGTATGGAGACTCCACCTCTGGGGCCAACGTCCTGACTTTC. This sequence encodes CASSELYGDSTSGANVLTF.

The chain joins TRBV7-9 to TRBJ1-1; D ambiguous. The germline V gene encodes CDR1 SEHNR and CDR2 FQNEAQ (reference sequence). V lost 3 bases and J lost 1, with 9 bases in between. The CDR3 is 14 residues long. CDR3 region: CASSLEGGNTEAFF. In DNA, the CDR3 is TGTGCCAGCAGCTTGGAAGGAGGGAACACTGAAGCTTTCTTT.

V and J are TRBV5-4 and TRBJ1-3; D ambiguous. CDR1 and CDR2 (germline): SGHNT, YYREEE (reference sequence). V lost 4 bases, J lost 4 bases, and 9 bases lay in between. The CDR3 totals 13 residues. The CDR3 bases are TGTGCCAGCAGCCAGAATGGGGGAAACACCATATATTTT. It is translated as CASSQNGGNTIYF.

V usage is TRBV7-9 and J usage is TRBJ1-3, with D perhaps TRBD1 (5 bases). CDR1 SEHNR and CDR2 FQNEAQ come from the germline V gene (reference sequence). The CDR3 is 13 residues long. V lost 7 bases and J lost 3, with 10 bases in between. The DNA for the CDR3 is TGTGCCAGCACCCCCAGGGATGGAAACACCATATATTTT. This translates into CASTPRDGNTIYF.

The chain couples TRBV27 to TRBJ2-1; TRBD2 matches 10 bases. V lost 5 bases to trimming and J lost 0 bases; unmatched junction nucleotides: 16. This CDR3 has 20 amino acids. The germline gives CDR1 MNHEY, CDR2 SMNVEV (reference sequence). DNA for the CDR3: TGTGCCAGCAGTAGGCAGAGAGATAGCGGGGGGTTCAGCTCCTACAATGAGCAGTTCTTC. The encoded protein is CASSRQRDSGGFSSYNEQFF.

The chain uses TRBV7-2 and TRBJ1-6; D uncertain. The CDR3 has 13 amino acids. V lost 5 bases, J lost 9 bases, and 11 bases lay in between. Germline CDR1 reads SGHTA; CDR2 reads FQGNSA. CDR3 region: CASSGNRVSPLHF. CDR3 bases: TGTGCCAGCAGCGGAAATCGGGTTTCACCCCTCCACTTT.

V gene TRBV4-1 combines with J gene TRBJ1-5, with D possibly matching TRBD1 (6 bases). Trimming shortened V by 1 base and J by 6 bases, and 16 bases separated the two germline ends. The germline V gene has CDR1 MGHRA and CDR2 YSYEKL. The CDR3 is 16 residues long. CDR3 in amino acids: CASSQGRGGRGQPQHF. The CDR3, as DNA: TGCGCCAGCAGCCAAGGGCGGGGGGGGCGCGGTCAGCCCCAGCATTTT.

This clone was recorded once. This rearrangement joins TRBV2 to TRBJ2-5; 12 bases line up with TRBD2. Germline values: CDR1 SNHLY, CDR2 FYNNEI. There are 17 residues in the CDR3. J lost 1 base, V lost 2 bases, and 5 bases had no gene match. CDR3 nucleotide sequence: TGTGCCAGCAGTGAAACGGGACTAGCGGGCCGCCAAGAGACCCAGTACTTC. Its protein is CASSETGLAGRQETQYF.

V usage is TRBV19 and J usage is TRBJ2-2, with D perhaps TRBD1 (6 bases). The CDR3 totals 13 residues. The V end was cut by 5 bases, the J end by 4 bases, with 8 bases between. Per germline, CDR1 LNHDA and CDR2 SQIVND (reference sequence). The CDR3: CASSRTVTGELFF. The CDR3 nucleotides are TGTGCCAGTAGTCGGACAGTCACCGGGGAGCTGTTTTTT.